Below, 17 T cell receptor beta chains from the same sample are listed, as sequenced in a study of blood T cell repertoires in COVID-19. The repertoire was sequenced with immunoSEQ multiplex PCR; TCRdb's copy has only in-frame clones and lacks some. This table holds roughly 400,000 clones, around nine tenths found once. The specimen sequenced was PBMCs or T cells enriched from blood (not recorded which). The source is a woman under 30 who had been exposed to COVID-19.

This clone came up once. The chain combines TRBV2 with TRBJ1-4; 9 nucleotides match TRBD1. The CDR3 contains 17 residues. V shed 2 bases, J shed 0 bases, and the junction held 4 bases outside the gene matches. Germline V gene data show CDR1 as SNHLY and CDR2 as FYNNEI. The DNA of the CDR3 is TGTGCCAGCAGTGAAACAGACAGGGGGACAACTAATGAAAAACTGTTTTTT. Its translation: CASSETDRGTTNEKLFF.

V gene TRBV28 combines with J gene TRBJ2-5; TRBD1 matches at 10 bases. This CDR3 is built from 15 residues. The germline V gene has CDR1 MDHEN and CDR2 SYDVKM. The junction had 10 bases not matched to a gene; V was cut back by 8 bases and J by 4 bases. The CDR3 sequence: CASRDTGTGAETQYF. The CDR3 DNA sequence: TGTGCCAGCCGTGATACCGGGACAGGGGCAGAGACCCAGTACTTC.

This clone was seen only once. The chain uses TRBV5-8 and TRBJ2-7, with a weak D call TRBD2 (6 bases). This CDR3 spans 14 amino acids. Between the trimmed V and J ends, which lost 4 bases and 2 bases, there was a span of 13 bases. CDR1 is SGHTS and CDR2 is YDEGEE in the germline V gene. CDR3 region: CASSAYSGPYEQYF. The CDR3 DNA is TGTGCCAGCAGCGCGTATAGCGGCCCCTACGAGCAGTACTTC.

This chain connects TRBV10-3 to TRBJ1-1; D is undetermined. V was clipped by 0 bases and J by 1 base, with 9 bases between them. Looked up from germline, CDR1 is ENHRY and CDR2 is SYGVKD. This CDR3 has 15 amino acids. The CDR3 coding sequence is TGTGCCATCAGTGAGTCGATCGGCGGGAACACTGAAGCTTTCTTT. It encodes CAISESIGGNTEAFF.

This chain joins TRBV15 and TRBJ2-4; possible D gene TRBD1, 6 bases. The germline gives CDR1 LNHNV, CDR2 YYDKDF (reference sequence). The length of the CDR3 is 18 residues. Trimming took off 10 bases at V and 4 bases at J, with 29 bases between the two ends. The CDR3, as DNA: TGTGCCAGTAAGACAGGTGACGGAATACGAGGTGTGAAAAACATTCAGTACTTC. Encoded protein: CASKTGDGIRGVKNIQYF. Based on the CDR3 plus reference TRBV15 and TRBJ2-4, the full variable domain is DAMVIQNPRYQVTQFGKPVTLSCSQTLNHNVMYWYQQKSSQAPKLLFHYYDKDFNNEADTPDNFQSRRPNTSFCFLDIRSPGLGDTAMYLCASKTGDGIRGVKNIQYFGAGTRLSVL.

V is TRBV28 and J is TRBJ2-3; 7 nucleotides align to TRBD2. This CDR3 has 17 residues. The germline gives CDR1 MDHEN, CDR2 SYDVKM. V shed 5 bases and J 0 bases; nucleotides not matched to a gene: 11. CDR3 residues: CASSPFVRGFSTDTQYF. The CDR3 bases are TGTGCCAGCAGTCCCTTTGTGCGGGGGTTCAGCACAGATACGCAGTATTTT.

V gene TRBV5-6 combines with J gene TRBJ2-7; D is perhaps TRBD1 (5 bases). Germline CDR1 SGHDT, CDR2 YYEEEE. The CDR3 is 14 amino acids. The germline V and J ends were trimmed by 4 bases and 4 bases, with 15 bases remaining between them. CDR3: CASSPGQGAYEQYF. CDR3 nucleotide sequence: TGTGCCAGCAGCCCCGGGCAAGGGGCGTACGAGCAGTACTTC.

This clone was recorded a few times. This chain connects TRBV7-9 to TRBJ2-2, with D uncertain. The CDR3 totals 13 residues. Germline V gene lookup returns CDR1 SEHNR and CDR2 FQNEAQ (reference sequence). Trimming took off 3 bases at V and 3 bases at J, with 5 bases between the two ends. As DNA, the CDR3 is TGTGCCAGCAGCTTTCGGGACACCGGGGAGCTGTTTTTT. It encodes CASSFRDTGELFF.

The rearrangement links TRBV7-2 to TRBJ2-7; D gene ambiguous. Deletions cut 5 bases from V and 11 bases from J, with 19 bases between. The CDR3 spans 13 residues. CDR1 SGHTA and CDR2 FQGNSA come from the germline V gene. The CDR3 is CASSESPPGSEYF. The CDR3 DNA is TGTGCCAGCAGCGAAAGTCCCCCGGGTTCGGAGTACTTC.

The CDR3 reads CASSLPQETQYF. The CDR3, as DNA: TGTGCCAGCAGCTTGCCTCAGGAGACCCAGTACTTC. This chain joins TRBV5-6 and TRBJ2-5, with D uncertain. V dropped 1 base and J dropped 5 bases, with 6 bases sitting between them. CDR3 length: 12 amino acids. In germline, CDR1 is SGHDT, CDR2 YYEEEE.

The CDR3 protein is CASSQKRGNIQYF. CDR3 DNA: TGTGCCAGCAGCCAGAAACGGGGAAACATTCAGTACTTC. This sequence joins TRBV7-9 and TRBJ2-4, with D maybe TRBD2 (5 bases). The CDR3 spans 13 residues. V dropped 5 bases and J dropped 6 bases, with 11 bases sitting between them. The germline CDR1 and CDR2 sequences are SEHNR and FQNEAQ (reference sequence).

This clone showed up just once. The rearrangement uses TRBV5-5 and TRBJ2-2; 7 bases are shared with TRBD1. V dropped 2 bases and J dropped 4; count of bases not matched to a gene: 14. CDR3 length: 18 amino acids. Per germline, CDR1 SGHKS and CDR2 YYEKEE (reference sequence). Written as DNA, the CDR3 is TGTGCCAGCAGCTTTGACTACAGGGGCACCAAATCCACCGGGGAGCTGTTTTTT. Its translation: CASSFDYRGTKSTGELFF.

The CDR3 DNA reads as TGTGCCAGCAGCTTAGTAGGGGTTGCTATGAACACTGAAGCTTTCTTT. Amino acids: CASSLVGVAMNTEAFF. The V and J genes are TRBV11-1 and TRBJ1-1; TRBD1 is a possible D gene (5 bases). CDR1 and CDR2 from the germline V gene are SGHAT and FQDESV (reference sequence). V shed 1 base and J shed 0 bases, with 12 bases lying between them. This CDR3 has 16 residues.

This chain links TRBV5-4 with TRBJ2-3, with 14 bases lining up with TRBD2. Germline loops: CDR1 SGHNT, CDR2 YYREEE (reference sequence). CDR3 length: 17 residues. V was pared by 3 bases and J by 2 bases, with 5 bases of the junction left unmatched. The CDR3 sequence is CASSSGLAGENTDTQYF. CDR3 nucleotide sequence: TGTGCCAGCAGCTCGGGACTAGCGGGAGAAAACACAGATACGCAGTATTTT.

The V gene is TRBV18, the J gene TRBJ1-3, with 7 bases identical to TRBD1. Unmatched junction bases numbered 4, after V lost 2 bases and J lost 0 bases. CDR1 and CDR2 from the germline V gene are KGHSH and LQKENI. This CDR3 contains 16 residues. CDR3 loop: CASSPGQARSGNTIYF. CDR3 bases: TGTGCCAGCTCACCAGGACAGGCCCGCTCTGGAAACACCATATATTTT.

V and J are TRBV23-1 and TRBJ1-3; no clear D gene. TRBV23-1 is placed among ORFs of uncertain function. The CDR3 is made up of 16 amino acids. Between the trimmed V and J ends, which lost 0 bases and 2 bases, there was a span of 11 bases. DNA of the CDR3: TGCGCCAGCAGTCAATCGAGGGTGGGGACTGGAAACACCATATATTTT. Translating gives CASSQSRVGTGNTIYF.

V is TRBV4-3 and J is TRBJ1-1; tentative D call: TRBD1 (5 bases). V gave up 0 bases and J gave up 4 bases, with 9 bases separating them. CDR3 length equals 14 residues. Per the germline V gene, CDR1 is LGHNA and CDR2 is YSLEER. The CDR3 loop is CASSQDPGVTEAFF. In DNA, the CDR3 is TGCGCCAGCAGCCAAGATCCGGGGGTCACTGAAGCTTTCTTT.